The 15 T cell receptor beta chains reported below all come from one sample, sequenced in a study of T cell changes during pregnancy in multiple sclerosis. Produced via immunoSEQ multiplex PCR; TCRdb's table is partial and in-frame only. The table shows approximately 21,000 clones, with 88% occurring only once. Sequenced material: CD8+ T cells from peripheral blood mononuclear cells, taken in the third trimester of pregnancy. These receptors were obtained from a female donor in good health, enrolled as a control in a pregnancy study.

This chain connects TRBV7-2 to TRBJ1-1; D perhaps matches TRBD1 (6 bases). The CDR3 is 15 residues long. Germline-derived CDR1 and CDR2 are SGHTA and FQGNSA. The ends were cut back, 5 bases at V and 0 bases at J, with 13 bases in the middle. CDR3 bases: TGTGCCAGCAGCCCGAAACAGGGAATGAACACTGAAGCTTTCTTT. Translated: CASSPKQGMNTEAFF.

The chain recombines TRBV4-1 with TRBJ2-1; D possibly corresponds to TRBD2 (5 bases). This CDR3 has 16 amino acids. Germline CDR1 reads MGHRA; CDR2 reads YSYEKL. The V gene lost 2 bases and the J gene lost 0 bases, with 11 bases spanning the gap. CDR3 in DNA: TGCGCCAGCAGCCAAACCCTTGGGAGCTCCTACAATGAGCAGTTCTTC. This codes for CASSQTLGSSYNEQFF.

CDR3 loop: CASSRGQTSYEQYF. For the CDR3, the DNA is TGCGCCAGCAGCCGGGGACAAACTTCCTACGAGCAGTACTTC. The V gene is TRBV4-3, the J gene TRBJ2-7; D possibly corresponds to TRBD1 (6 bases). Trimming took off 4 bases at V and 1 base at J, with 11 bases between the two ends. CDR1 is LGHNA and CDR2 is YSLEER in the germline V gene. The CDR3 has 14 amino acids.

CDR3 DNA sequence: TGTGCCAGCAGCTTGTTCGTCCTAAATCTGGGAGGCGAGCAGTACTTC. Translation: CASSLFVLNLGGEQYF. This sequence joins TRBV5-5 and TRBJ2-7; D is possibly TRBD2 (6 bases). The CDR3 is 16 residues long. Germline V CDR1 and CDR2: SGHKS, YYEKEE (reference sequence). The V gene lost 1 base and the J gene lost 6 bases, with 20 bases spanning the gap.

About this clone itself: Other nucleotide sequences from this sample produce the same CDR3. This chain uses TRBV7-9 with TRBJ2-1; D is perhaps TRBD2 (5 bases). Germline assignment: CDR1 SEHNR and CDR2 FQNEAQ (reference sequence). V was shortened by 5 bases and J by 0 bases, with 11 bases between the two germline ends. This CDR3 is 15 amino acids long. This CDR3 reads CASSPSGSSYNEQFF. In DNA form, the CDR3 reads TGTGCCAGCAGCCCAAGCGGCAGCTCCTACAATGAGCAGTTCTTC.

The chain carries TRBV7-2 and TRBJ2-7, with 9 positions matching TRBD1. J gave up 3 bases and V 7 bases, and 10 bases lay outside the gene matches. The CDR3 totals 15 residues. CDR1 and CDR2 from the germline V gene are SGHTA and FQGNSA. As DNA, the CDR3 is TGTGCCAGCAAAAGGGACAGGGAACTGGGCTACGAGCAGTACTTC. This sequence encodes CASKRDRELGYEQYF.

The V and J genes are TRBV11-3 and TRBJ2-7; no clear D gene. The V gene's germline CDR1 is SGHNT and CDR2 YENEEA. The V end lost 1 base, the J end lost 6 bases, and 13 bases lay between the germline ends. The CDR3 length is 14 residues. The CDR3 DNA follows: TGTGCCAGCAGCTTAGTGGGCGTTACGAGCGAGCAGTACTTC. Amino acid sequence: CASSLVGVTSEQYF.

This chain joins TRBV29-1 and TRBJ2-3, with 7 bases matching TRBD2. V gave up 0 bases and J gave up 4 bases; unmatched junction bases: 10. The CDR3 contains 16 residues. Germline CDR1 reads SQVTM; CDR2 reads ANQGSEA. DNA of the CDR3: TGCAGCGTTGAAGATCTTCGAGGGACTACCTCAGATACGCAGTATTTT. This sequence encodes CSVEDLRGTTSDTQYF.

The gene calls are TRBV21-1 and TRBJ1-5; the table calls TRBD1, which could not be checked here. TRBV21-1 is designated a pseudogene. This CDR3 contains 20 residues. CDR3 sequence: CASLRGSGQGASYSNQPQHF. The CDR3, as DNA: TGTGCCAGCCTGAGGGGGTCGGGACAGGGGGCCTCGTATAGCAATCAGCCCCAGCATTTT.

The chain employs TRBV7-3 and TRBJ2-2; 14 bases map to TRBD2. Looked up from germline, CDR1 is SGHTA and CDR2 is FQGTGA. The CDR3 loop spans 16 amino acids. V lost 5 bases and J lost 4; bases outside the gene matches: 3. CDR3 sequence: CASSRGLAGATGELFF. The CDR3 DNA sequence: TGTGCCAGCAGCAGGGGACTAGCGGGGGCCACCGGGGAGCTGTTTTTT.

The CDR3 loop reads CASSILRDTQYF. DNA for the CDR3: TGTGCCAGTAGTATCTTGCGGGATACGCAGTATTTT. This chain connects TRBV19 to TRBJ2-3, with D unclear. Germline CDR1 and CDR2: LNHDA and SQIVND (reference sequence). The CDR3 spans 12 residues. V was pared by 3 bases and J by 6 bases, with 7 bases between.

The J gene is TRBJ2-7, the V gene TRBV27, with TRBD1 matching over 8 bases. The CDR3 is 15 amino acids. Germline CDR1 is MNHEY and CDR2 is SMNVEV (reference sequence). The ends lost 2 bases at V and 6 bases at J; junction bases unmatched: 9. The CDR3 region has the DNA TGTGCCAGCAGTTTACGAGACAGGGGTCCTCTCGAGCAGTACTTC. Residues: CASSLRDRGPLEQYF.

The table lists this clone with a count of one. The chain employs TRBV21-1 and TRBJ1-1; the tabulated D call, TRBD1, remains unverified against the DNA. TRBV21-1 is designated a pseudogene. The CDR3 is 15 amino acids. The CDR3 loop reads CASSKSGQGGTEAFF. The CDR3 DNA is TGTGCCAGCAGCAAATCAGGACAGGGGGGCACTGAAGCTTTCTTT.

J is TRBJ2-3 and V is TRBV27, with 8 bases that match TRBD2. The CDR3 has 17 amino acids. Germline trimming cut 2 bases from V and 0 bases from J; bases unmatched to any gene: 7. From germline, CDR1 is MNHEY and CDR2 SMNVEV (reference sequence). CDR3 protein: CASSLQVLAESTDTQYF. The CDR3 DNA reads TGTGCCAGCAGTTTACAGGTACTAGCGGAAAGCACAGATACGCAGTATTTT.

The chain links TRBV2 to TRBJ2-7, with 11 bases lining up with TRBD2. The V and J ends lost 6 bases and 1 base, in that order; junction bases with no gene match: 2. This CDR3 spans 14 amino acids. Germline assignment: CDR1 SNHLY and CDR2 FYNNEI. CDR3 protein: CASSRTSGSYEQYF. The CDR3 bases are TGTGCCAGCAGCCGGACTAGCGGGTCCTACGAGCAGTACTTC.